This T cell receptor (beta chain) was profiled in a study of type 1 and type 2 diabetes patients. On the study more broadly: Samples came from type 1 diabetic, type 2 diabetic or nondiabetic people, recruited in China. Across the study, some 20 million paired-end reads were produced. Whole-study results and caveats: Between type 2 diabetes and control samples, V and J usage averaged roughly 0.97 correlation.

Amplification started from genomic DNA. A primer set of 30 forward and 13 reverse primers amplified the CDR3. TCRdb used MiXCR to reprocess the multiplex PCR reads, holding one entry per CDR3 protein. The sample has 270,000 or so distinct CDR3 sequences; more than 45% are singletons. CDR3 size: 12 residues. Each participant gave around 9.6 milliliters of peripheral blood. With regard to this clonotype: Its antigen is unknown. Sequence at one end of the junction differs from germline and may be a read error.

This TCR was sampled from a man in his late teens or twenties with type 2 diabetes. The gene calls are TRBV12-3 or TRBV12-4 and TRBJ1-4; no clear D. The sample consisted of peripheral blood mononuclear cells (PBMCs). CDR3 protein: CASSRRGEKLLF. CDR3 nucleotides: TGTGCCAGCAGTCGACGGGGTGAAAAACTGCTTTTT.